This paragraph reports one T cell receptor beta chain. Antigen unknown. V shed 1 base and J 5 bases; nucleotides not matched to a gene: 1. Germline-derived CDR1 and CDR2 are SEHNR and FQNEAQ (reference sequence). The CDR3 is 14 amino acids. The assay covered about 10^5 TCR templates per sample. Using immunoSEQ multiplex PCR, the repertoire was profiled, and TCRdb retains in-frame clones only, with some absent. This table has roughly 120,000 clones, roughly 94% appearing once. This entry belongs to a study of siplizumab effects on memory and regulatory T cells. Study-level findings and limits: Naive T cells appeared more diverse than memory cells and seemed to be major alloresponse contributors. An assignable phenotype, naive or memory, was missing from roughly 80-95% of proliferating CD4+ or CD8+ clones. Sequences below about 10^-5 frequency were poorly captured. As a result, only a minor fraction of alloreactive clones mapped to unstimulated subsets.

V is TRBV7-9 and J is TRBJ1-2, with 10 positions matching TRBD1. The source is a human donor in good health. The sequenced sample consisted of non-Treg CD4+ T cells sorted from blood. This CDR3 is CASSLGQGAYGYTF. CDR3 bases: TGTGCCAGCAGCTTAGGACAGGGGGCTTATGGCTACACCTTC.